These 13 T cell receptor beta chains were sequenced from one sample in a study of cytomegalovirus exposure and HLA in healthy donors. 60 Vbeta and 13 Jbeta primers were used in PCR. TCRdb's copy holds only in-frame clones and misses some; the assay was immunoSEQ multiplex PCR. The repertoire holds some 130,000 clones, over 75% seen once, with under 1.5% in the top ten. Sequencing was carried out using PBMCs. The receptors were sampled from a man aged 50-60 years in good health and CMV-seronegative.

The chain couples TRBV11-2 to TRBJ2-2; 15 bases map to TRBD2. Trimming took 6 bases from V and 4 from J; bases not matched to a gene: 6. The CDR3 is 17 residues long. Germline CDR1 SGHAT, CDR2 FQNNGV. Here the CDR3 reads CASRPGTSGRTTGELFF. DNA of the CDR3: TGTGCCAGCAGGCCCGGGACTAGCGGGAGGACCACCGGGGAGCTGTTTTTT.

This chain links TRBV7-2 with TRBJ2-3, with TRBD2 matching over 10 bases. With 5 bases clipped from V and 4 bases from J, the junction kept 12 bases outside the gene matches. CDR3 length: 17 residues. From germline, CDR1 is SGHTA and CDR2 FQGNSA. The CDR3 nucleotides are TGTGCCAGCAGCCCTAGACCTAGCGGGAGTGGGGCAGATACGCAGTATTTT. It codes for CASSPRPSGSGADTQYF.

The chain joins TRBV25-1 to TRBJ1-4; a possible D gene is TRBD1 (5 bases). Deletions cut 3 bases from V and 5 bases from J, with 10 bases between. Per germline, CDR1 MGHDK and CDR2 SYGVNS. The CDR3 runs 14 residues. CDR3 protein: CASSDRQTNEKLFF. CDR3 nucleotides: TGTGCCAGCAGTGATCGACAGACAAATGAAAAACTGTTTTTT.

The chain carries TRBV6-1 and TRBJ2-7, with D hard to call. Trimming stripped 2 bases from V and 1 base from J, with 12 bases between. The CDR3 is 15 residues long. Germline V gene sequence: CDR1 MNHNS, CDR2 SASEGT. The CDR3 DNA reads TGTGCCAGCAGTGAACCCGGGTCCCGGTCCTACGAGCAGTACTTC. This gives the protein CASSEPGSRSYEQYF.

This chain uses TRBV28 with TRBJ2-6; no clear D. V was trimmed by 3 bases and J by 0 bases, leaving 15 bases between them. Germline-derived CDR1 and CDR2 are MDHEN and SYDVKM. The length of the CDR3 is 18 residues. The CDR3 reads CASSFSPLEYSGANVLTF. The DNA for the CDR3 is TGTGCCAGCAGTTTTTCCCCTTTGGAGTACTCTGGGGCCAACGTCCTGACTTTC.

This chain joins TRBV7-9 and TRBJ1-1; 10 positions agree with TRBD1. There are 13 residues in the CDR3. Germline loops: CDR1 SEHNR, CDR2 FQNEAQ (reference sequence). The ends lost 4 bases at V and 11 bases at J; junction bases unmatched: 7. The CDR3 DNA follows: TGTGCCAGCAGCTCACAGGACAGGGGGAGGGCTTTCTTT. Translated, it gives CASSSQDRGRAFF.

The rearrangement links TRBV6-1 to TRBJ1-5; TRBD1 aligns across 9 bases. V trimming: 2 bases; J trimming: 2 bases; junction bases outside the gene matches: 7. The CDR3 is 17 residues long. Germline CDR1 and CDR2: MNHNS and SASEGT. CDR3 nucleotide sequence: TGTGCCAGCAGTGAATCCGTCGGGGACAGGGGCAATCAGCCCCAGCATTTT. Encoded protein: CASSESVGDRGNQPQHF.

This clone appeared a few times. V is TRBV7-2 and J is TRBJ1-5; TRBD1 matches 7 bases. CDR1 and CDR2 from the germline V gene are SGHTA and FQGNSA. Germline trimming cut 2 bases from V and 6 bases from J; bases unmatched to any gene: 4. This CDR3 region has 14 residues. Here the CDR3 reads CASSLSNRGQPQHF. The CDR3 region has the DNA TGTGCCAGCAGCTTATCTAACAGGGGTCAGCCCCAGCATTTT.

Here the CDR3 DNA reads TGTGCCAGCAGTGAATCCGGGGGAGAGACCCAGTACTTC. Its protein product is CASSESGGETQYF. This sequence joins TRBV2 and TRBJ2-5; tentatively, D is TRBD2 (6 bases). This CDR3 is 13 amino acids long. Germline V gene data show CDR1 as SNHLY and CDR2 as FYNNEI. The ends were cut back, 2 bases at V and 4 bases at J, with 8 bases in the middle.

The rearrangement links TRBV5-4 to TRBJ2-2; D is perhaps TRBD1 (6 bases). V was cut by 0 bases and J by 7 bases, with 13 bases left in between. Per the germline V gene, CDR1 is SGHNT and CDR2 is YYREEE (reference sequence). This CDR3 spans 15 amino acids. CDR3: CASSLDRASHGELFF. The CDR3 DNA reads TGTGCCAGCAGCTTGGACAGGGCGTCCCACGGGGAGCTGTTTTTT.

The chain is built from TRBV7-9 and TRBJ1-1; the match to TRBD1 covers 9 bases. The CDR3 consists of 14 residues. With V trimmed by 4 bases and J by 1 base, 1 base remained unmatched. In germline, CDR1 is SEHNR, CDR2 FQNEAQ (reference sequence). The CDR3 nucleotides are TGTGCCAGCAGCTCGGACAGGGGGAACACTGAAGCTTTCTTT. Amino acid sequence: CASSSDRGNTEAFF.

V and J are TRBV9 and TRBJ2-5; 9 nucleotides agree with TRBD2. CDR1 and CDR2 from the germline V gene are SGDLS and YYNGEE. The CDR3 contains 18 residues. With V trimmed by 0 bases and J by 2 bases, 11 bases remained unmatched. The CDR3 sequence is CASSVGRDSGRLQETQYF. The DNA of the CDR3 is TGTGCCAGCAGCGTAGGAAGGGATAGCGGGAGACTGCAAGAGACCCAGTACTTC.

V usage is TRBV6-1 and J usage is TRBJ1-5, with D possibly matching TRBD1 (6 bases). The CDR3 extends over 14 amino acids. V lost 3 bases and J 7 bases, leaving 13 bases between the germline ends. Germline CDR1 is MNHNS and CDR2 is SASEGT. For the CDR3, the DNA is TGTGCCAGCAGTGACACGGGGGGCCGGCAGCCCCAGCATTTT. Protein product: CASSDTGGRQPQHF.